The 14 T cell receptor beta chains below were found in one sample sequenced in a study of shared clonotypes between healthy human individuals. Positive CCR7 selection of CD45RO-negative cells yielded the naive CD8 cells, and terminally differentiated effector memory CD45RA+ cells were excluded. The protocol was immunoSEQ multiplex PCR, while the TCRdb copy is restricted to in-frame clones and leaves out a portion. The repertoire holds a few million clones, with around 95% as singletons. The sequencing input was naive CD8+ T cells from PBMCs. Receptor source: a man aged 18 to 30 in good health. Some clones in this sample may be carry-over from other donors' samples.

The chain uses TRBV13 and TRBJ2-2, with 10 bases matching TRBD2. Germline trimming cut 3 bases from V and 6 bases from J; bases unmatched to any gene: 7. The CDR3 has 16 amino acids. The germline V gene has CDR1 PRHDT and CDR2 FYEKMQ (reference sequence). Here the CDR3 DNA reads TGTGCCAGCAGCTTTGGGACTAGCGCCACGGCCGGGGAGCTGTTTTTT. Its protein product is CASSFGTSATAGELFF.

In nucleotides, the CDR3 is TGTGCCAGCAGTCACTTACCCCCTAGCGGGAATGGGCCAGATACGCAGTATTTT. It yields the protein CASSHLPPSGNGPDTQYF. The chain employs TRBV27 and TRBJ2-3, with 9 bases lining up with TRBD2. Germline V gene sequence: CDR1 MNHEY, CDR2 SMNVEV (reference sequence). J was trimmed by 4 bases and V by 5 bases; bases with no gene match: 16. The length of the CDR3 is 18 residues.

The V gene is TRBV27, the J gene TRBJ1-1, with a weak D call TRBD1 (5 bases). Germline lookup yields CDR1 MNHEY and CDR2 SMNVEV (reference sequence). Trimming removed 6 bases at V and 7 bases at J, with 9 bases between. The CDR3 has 11 residues. CDR3 protein: CASRGGFEAFF. DNA for the CDR3: TGTGCCAGCAGGGGGGGGTTTGAAGCTTTCTTT.

The chain uses TRBV2 and TRBJ2-5; 11 bases fit TRBD1. CDR1 and CDR2 (germline): SNHLY, FYNNEI. Trimming took 6 bases from V and 4 from J; bases not matched to a gene: 13. The CDR3 sequence is 17 residues long. The CDR3 region is CASRLYLGQGAGETQYF. The CDR3 DNA reads TGTGCCAGCAGGTTGTATTTAGGACAGGGGGCGGGAGAGACCCAGTACTTC. The full variable domain, its missing parts supplied by reference TRBV2 and TRBJ2-5, is EPEVTQTPSHQVTQMGQEVILRCVPISNHLYFYWYRQILGQKVEFLVSFYNNEISEKSEIFDDQFSVERPDGSNFTLKIRSTKLEDSAMYFCASRLYLGQGAGETQYFGPGTRLLVL.

The chain recombines TRBV19 with TRBJ2-7; TRBD1 aligns across 7 bases. Germline CDR1 and CDR2: LNHDA and SQIVND (reference sequence). J gave up 1 base and V 0 bases, and 6 bases lay outside the gene matches. The CDR3 consists of 16 residues. This chain's CDR3 is CASSIEPAGGSYEQYF. In nucleotides, the CDR3 is TGTGCCAGTAGTATAGAGCCGGCAGGGGGATCCTACGAGCAGTACTTC. Full variable domain (outside the CDR3, taken from reference TRBV19 and TRBJ2-7): DGGITQSPKYLFRKEGQNVTLSCEQNLNHDAMYWYRQDPGQGLRLIYYSQIVNDFQKGDIAEGYSVSREKKESFPLTVTSAQKNPTAFYLCASSIEPAGGSYEQYFGPGTRLTVT.

The genes are TRBV19 and TRBJ2-7; 8 positions agree with TRBD2. V shed 5 bases and J 3 bases; nucleotides not matched to a gene: 9. The CDR3 is made up of 15 amino acids. Germline V gene sequence: CDR1 LNHDA, CDR2 SQIVND (reference sequence). In nucleotides, the CDR3 is TGTGCCAGTAGTTCGGTCACTAGCGGACACTACGAGCAGTACTTC. Translating gives CASSSVTSGHYEQYF.

This chain joins TRBV28 and TRBJ2-7; a possible D gene is TRBD1 (6 bases). The length of the CDR3 is 15 residues. Germline CDR1 is MDHEN and CDR2 is SYDVKM. Trimming stripped 6 bases from V and 4 bases from J, with 19 bases between. CDR3 region: CASRLGHLAYYEQYF. In nucleotides, the CDR3 is TGTGCCAGCAGGCTGGGACACCTTGCCTATTACGAGCAGTACTTC.

The V gene is TRBV19, the J gene TRBJ1-4, with a weak D call TRBD1 (6 bases). The CDR3 sequence is 16 residues long. Trimming pared 1 base from V and 8 bases from J, leaving 17 bases between. The germline V gene has CDR1 LNHDA and CDR2 SQIVND (reference sequence). CDR3 nucleotides: TGTGCCAGTAGTATAGGGCAGGGGCTGGCACGCGAAAAACTGTTTTTT. Translated: CASSIGQGLAREKLFF.

This chain links TRBV27 with TRBJ2-7; possibly TRBD2 for D (6 bases). The length of the CDR3 is 13 residues. Germline CDR1 reads MNHEY; CDR2 reads SMNVEV (reference sequence). V was trimmed by 6 bases and J by 4 bases, leaving 13 bases between them. This CDR3 is CASSHGGRYEQYF. The CDR3 DNA reads TGTGCCAGCAGCCACGGGGGTCGGTACGAGCAGTACTTC.

The gene calls are TRBV5-1 and TRBJ2-1, with TRBD2 identical over 15 bases. The CDR3 is made up of 17 amino acids. V lost 3 bases, J lost 8 bases, and 9 bases stayed unmatched. Germline V lookup: CDR1 SGHRS, CDR2 YFSETQ. In DNA form, the CDR3 reads TGCGCCAGCAGCTACGAGATCGGACTAGCGGGAGGGCATGAGCAGTTCTTC. Protein: CASSYEIGLAGGHEQFF.

J is TRBJ1-2 and V is TRBV30, with unresolved D. The V end lost 2 bases, the J end lost 9 bases, and 7 bases lay between the germline ends. The CDR3 is 10 residues long. The germline CDR1 and CDR2 sequences are GTSNPN and SVGIG (reference sequence). CDR3 loop: CAWSSASYTF. In DNA, the CDR3 is TGTGCCTGGAGTTCAGCGAGCTACACCTTC. Combining the CDR3 with reference TRBV30 and TRBJ1-2 gives the whole variable domain SQTIHQWPATLVQPVGSPLSLECTVEGTSNPNLYWYRQAAGRGLQLLFYSVGIGQISSEVPQNLSASRPQDRQFILSSKKLLLSDSGFYLCAWSSASYTFGSGTRLTVV.

This clone was detected a few times. The genes are TRBV28 and TRBJ1-1, with D perhaps matching TRBD1 (5 bases). Germline CDR1 is MDHEN and CDR2 is SYDVKM. The length of the CDR3 is 13 residues. Trimming removed 3 bases from V and 4 bases from J, with 9 bases in between. Here the CDR3 DNA reads TGTGCCAGCAGTTTTCTGGGGACCACTGAAGCTTTCTTT. It is translated as CASSFLGTTEAFF.

The chain combines TRBV7-9 with TRBJ2-5, with D unclear. Germline CDR1 reads SEHNR; CDR2 reads FQNEAQ (reference sequence). The CDR3 is 15 amino acids. The ends were cut back, 2 bases at V and 5 bases at J, with 15 bases in the middle. Here the CDR3 reads CASSLKERRRETQYF. CDR3 coding DNA: TGTGCCAGCAGCTTAAAAGAAAGGCGTCGGGAGACCCAGTACTTC.

The rearrangement joins TRBV18 to TRBJ1-1; 9 nucleotides line up with TRBD1. This CDR3 comprises 16 residues. Germline CDR1 KGHSH, CDR2 LQKENI. V lost 6 bases to trimming and J lost 0 bases; unmatched junction nucleotides: 8. The CDR3 protein is CASSQGQGIMNTEAFF. The DNA for the CDR3 is TGTGCCAGCTCCCAAGGACAGGGGATCATGAACACTGAAGCTTTCTTT.